Listed here are 11 T cell receptor beta chains from one sample, sequenced in a study of cytomegalovirus exposure and HLA in healthy donors. The PCR was carried out with 60 Vbeta primers and 13 Jbeta primers. Profiled with immunoSEQ multiplex PCR; TCRdb holds only in-frame clones, not every one. The data show some 220,000 clones, with about 89% seen just once and roughly 1% held by the top ten. Material for sequencing was PBMCs. The receptors come from a woman under 30 in good health and CMV-seronegative.

V is TRBV7-9 and J is TRBJ1-2, with D perhaps TRBD1 (6 bases). Per germline, CDR1 SEHNR and CDR2 FQNEAQ (reference sequence). This CDR3 comprises 15 residues. The V end lost 1 base, the J end lost 2 bases, and 11 bases lay between the germline ends. The chain's CDR3 is CASSLETGLNYGYTF. CDR3 in DNA: TGTGCCAGCAGCTTAGAAACAGGGCTAAACTATGGCTACACCTTC.

The rearrangement uses TRBV28 and TRBJ2-5; tentatively, D is TRBD1 (6 bases). Trimming stripped 6 bases from V and 5 bases from J, with 13 bases between. Germline CDR1 MDHEN, CDR2 SYDVKM. CDR3 length equals 13 residues. In nucleotides, the CDR3 is TGTGCCAGCAGGAGCAGGGGTCAGGAGACCCAGTACTTC. This translates into CASRSRGQETQYF.

This clone was seen a handful of times. The chain carries TRBV4-1 and TRBJ1-6; D may be TRBD1 (6 bases). Germline V CDR1 and CDR2: MGHRA, YSYEKL. This CDR3 comprises 14 residues. Deletions cut 7 bases from V and 3 bases from J, with 10 bases between. Written as DNA, the CDR3 is TGCGCCAGCAAGACGGACAGCTATAATTCACCCCTCCACTTT. Protein product: CASKTDSYNSPLHF.

V and J are TRBV7-2 and TRBJ2-5; TRBD2 might be the D (6 bases). The length of the CDR3 is 16 residues. V shed 5 bases and J shed 4 bases, with 20 bases lying between them. The V gene's germline CDR1 is SGHTA and CDR2 FQGNSA. In DNA form, the CDR3 reads TGTGCCAGCAGCCGAACATTCGGGCTCGGGGGAGAGACCCAGTACTTC. Translated, it gives CASSRTFGLGGETQYF.

This rearrangement joins TRBV19 to TRBJ2-7; 8 nucleotides align to TRBD1. Germline trimming cut 3 bases from V and 7 bases from J; bases unmatched to any gene: 8. The CDR3 is 14 amino acids. Germline CDR1 and CDR2: LNHDA and SQIVND (reference sequence). CDR3 region: CASSMPDRVFEQYF. In DNA form, the CDR3 reads TGTGCCAGTAGTATGCCGGACAGGGTATTTGAGCAGTACTTC.

This chain uses TRBV20-1 with TRBJ2-3, with D possibly matching TRBD2 (6 bases). The length of the CDR3 is 11 residues. Trimming stripped 4 bases from V and 7 bases from J, with 9 bases between. CDR1 is DFQATT and CDR2 is SNEGSKA in the germline V gene (reference sequence). The chain's CDR3 is CSAIRGNTQYF. CDR3 in DNA: TGCAGTGCTATACGGGGGAATACGCAGTATTTT.

This clone has a single count. The chain is built from TRBV5-4 and TRBJ2-5; TRBD1 might be the D (5 bases). The length of the CDR3 is 15 residues. Germline CDR1 SGHNT, CDR2 YYREEE (reference sequence). The V end was cut by 1 base, the J end by 4 bases, with 14 bases between. CDR3 coding DNA: TGTGCCAGCAGCTTGCGTCTAGGGGAAGGAGAGACCCAGTACTTC. Translated, it gives CASSLRLGEGETQYF.

This rearrangement joins TRBV7-2 to TRBJ2-3, with a weak D call TRBD2 (6 bases). The CDR3 is 13 amino acids. The germline V gene has CDR1 SGHTA and CDR2 FQGNSA. The V and J ends lost 7 bases and 3 bases respectively, with 11 bases between them. CDR3 loop: CASNRRETDTQYF. The CDR3 region has the DNA TGTGCCAGCAACCGCCGGGAGACAGATACGCAGTATTTT.

The V and J genes are TRBV7-2 and TRBJ2-7; TRBD1 agrees at 9 bases. The junction had 6 bases not matched to a gene; V was cut back by 5 bases and J by 4 bases. The CDR3 length is 14 residues. Germline V gene sequence: CDR1 SGHTA, CDR2 FQGNSA. CDR3 region: CASSRQGGGYEQYF. Written as DNA, the CDR3 is TGTGCCAGCAGCCGACAGGGGGGAGGGTACGAGCAGTACTTC.

The chain couples TRBV19 to TRBJ1-6, with TRBD1 identical over 10 bases. J gave up 9 bases and V 4 bases, and 9 bases lay outside the gene matches. CDR3 length: 16 amino acids. Germline V gives CDR1 LNHDA, CDR2 SQIVND (reference sequence). The CDR3, as DNA: TGTGCCAGTAGTACCCTTATGACAGGGGGCGGTTCACCCCTCCACTTT. As protein: CASSTLMTGGGSPLHF.

The table lists this clone with a few counts. The CDR3 region is CASSLPRGTQYF. In DNA, the CDR3 is TGTGCCAGCAGCTTACCTCGCGGGACCCAGTACTTC. The chain carries TRBV7-2 and TRBJ2-5; D gene uncertain. Germline CDR1 SGHTA, CDR2 FQGNSA. Trimming pared 2 bases from V and 7 bases from J, leaving 8 bases between. This CDR3 is 12 amino acids long.